Included here is one TCR beta chain sequence, with context. The antigen is undetermined. Combining iRepertoire HTBI primers with Arm-PCR of CDR3 regions, the authors built TCR beta libraries. MiXCR, applied by TCRdb to the multiplex PCR reads, yields one record per CDR3 protein. The sample includes about 660,000 distinct CDR3 sequences, about 30% of them seen just once. The germline V gene encodes CDR1 MNHEY and CDR2 SMNVEV (reference sequence). The V and J ends lost 6 bases and 1 base respectively, with 10 bases between them. There are 14 residues in the CDR3. This specimen belongs to a study of regulatory T cells in long-lasting Graves disease. Overall study findings and caveats: TRBV28 was favored in persistent disease, as were TRBJ1-2 and TRBJ2-5.

The time point: persistent/refractory GD, antithyroid drugs over 5 years with positive TRAb. PBMCs provided the RNA from which the TCR library was made. It was American Thyroid Association guidelines that determined Graves' disease diagnosis. An endocrinology department in Xi'an, China, supplied the patients. The chain carries TRBV27 and TRBJ1-5, with D perhaps TRBD1 (5 bases). Sequenced here: peripheral blood mononuclear cells (PBMCs), sampled when the disease was refractory, from a patient treated with antithyroid drugs. This TCR was sampled from a female donor with Graves disease. In DNA form, the CDR3 reads TGTGCCAGCAGGACCCCAGGGAGCAATCAGCCCCAGCATTTT. Translated, it gives CASRTPGSNQPQHF.